A selection of T cell receptor beta chains follows, all from one sample in a study of radiotherapy plus CTLA-4 blockade in lung cancer. Sequenced by immunoSEQ multiplex PCR; TCRdb stores in-frame clones only, minus some. The sample carries tens of thousands of clones, 80% to 90% recorded once. The starting material was peripheral blood, obtained from a patient treated with radiotherapy plus ipilimumab. The receptors were sampled from a human donor with non-small cell lung cancer who had stable disease on radiotherapy plus ipilimumab. CDR3s include the opening cysteine and the closing phenylalanine or tryptophan. Fields, in order: J gene, V gene, D gene, clone size, CDR3 protein, CDR3 DNA. The D gene is left open where the match is weak. Expanded clones are given a class, and other clones once, few, many or no size at all.

J gene: TRBJ2-4
V gene: TRBV28
D gene: TRBD1
clone size: .
CDR3 protein: CASSSRGQVKNIQYF
CDR3 DNA: TGTGCCAGCAGCAGTCGGGGACAGGTCAAAAACATTCAGTACTTC

J gene: TRBJ2-4
V gene: TRBV15
D gene: TRBD1
clone size: .
CDR3 protein: CATSTRQGRTNKNIQYF
CDR3 DNA: TGTGCCACCAGCACGAGACAGGGCCGTACCAACAAAAACATTCAGTACTTC

J gene: TRBJ2-7
V gene: TRBV28
D gene: .
clone size: .
CDR3 protein: CASSHRSYEQYF
CDR3 DNA: TGTGCCAGCAGCCACAGAAGCTACGAGCAGTACTTC

J gene: TRBJ2-6
V gene: TRBV5-1
D gene: TRBD1
clone size: .
CDR3 protein: CASSLRGGAPVTGANVLTF
CDR3 DNA: TGCGCCAGCAGCTTGAGAGGGGGCGCGCCTGTTACTGGGGCCAACGTCCTGACTTTC

J gene: TRBJ2-2
V gene: TRBV18
D gene: .
clone size: .
CDR3 protein: CASSPLRGNTGELFF
CDR3 DNA: TGTGCCAGCTCACCACTCAGGGGGAACACCGGGGAGCTGTTTTTT

J gene: TRBJ2-5
V gene: TRBV5-4
D gene: .
clone size: .
CDR3 protein: CASSLQLYQETQYF
CDR3 DNA: TGTGCCAGCAGCTTGCAACTGTACCAAGAGACCCAGTACTTC

J gene: TRBJ1-6
V gene: TRBV10-1
D gene: .
clone size: .
CDR3 protein: CASSDSQANNSPLHF
CDR3 DNA: TGCGCCAGCAGTGATTCACAGGCTAATAATTCACCCCTCCACTTT

J gene: TRBJ1-5
V gene: TRBV19
D gene: TRBD1
clone size: .
CDR3 protein: CASSTRQGRTLDNQPQHF
CDR3 DNA: TGTGCCAGTAGTACTAGACAGGGGAGGACGCTGGACAATCAGCCCCAGCATTTT

J gene: TRBJ2-3
V gene: TRBV6-6
D gene: TRBD1
clone size: .
CDR3 protein: CASAGGAGHTQYF
CDR3 DNA: TGTGCCAGCGCAGGGGGCGCTGGGCATACGCAGTATTTT

J gene: TRBJ2-1
V gene: TRBV14
D gene: TRBD2
clone size: .
CDR3 protein: CASSPVTGLASAEQFF
CDR3 DNA: TGTGCCAGCAGCCCAGTCACGGGACTAGCTTCGGCTGAGCAGTTCTTC

J gene: TRBJ1-1
V gene: TRBV30
D gene: .
clone size: .
CDR3 protein: CAWGPGARTEAFF
CDR3 DNA: TGTGCCTGGGGCCCGGGGGCAAGGACTGAGGCTTTCTTT

J gene: TRBJ2-1
V gene: TRBV20-1
D gene: .
clone size: .
CDR3 protein: CSADTYNEQFF
CDR3 DNA: TGCAGTGCTGACACCTACAATGAGCAGTTCTTC

J gene: TRBJ2-7
V gene: TRBV29-1
D gene: TRBD1
clone size: .
CDR3 protein: CSVGTGGAYEQYF
CDR3 DNA: TGCAGCGTCGGGACAGGGGGCGCCTACGAGCAGTACTTC

J gene: TRBJ1-3
V gene: TRBV11-2
D gene: TRBD1
clone size: .
CDR3 protein: CASSLDPQGAAGNTIYF
CDR3 DNA: TGTGCCAGCAGCTTAGACCCGCAGGGGGCTGCTGGAAACACCATATATTTT

J gene: TRBJ2-5
V gene: TRBV9
D gene: .
clone size: .
CDR3 protein: CASSTGTYQETQYF
CDR3 DNA: TGTGCCAGCAGCACAGGGACGTACCAAGAGACCCAGTACTTC

J gene: TRBJ2-2
V gene: TRBV7-6
D gene: .
clone size: .
CDR3 protein: CASSLAGGDGELFF
CDR3 DNA: TGTGCCAGCAGCTTAGCAGGGGGGGACGGGGAGCTGTTTTTT

J gene: TRBJ2-5
V gene: TRBV7-6
D gene: .
clone size: once
CDR3 protein: CASSLRSAETQYF
CDR3 DNA: TGTGCCAGCAGCTTAAGGTCCGCAGAGACCCAGTACTTC

J gene: TRBJ1-1
V gene: TRBV12-5
D gene: .
clone size: .
CDR3 protein: CASGLSRGAEAFF
CDR3 DNA: TGTGCTAGTGGTTTGTCCCGGGGTGCTGAAGCTTTCTTT

J gene: TRBJ1-2
V gene: TRBV4-2
D gene: TRBD1
clone size: .
CDR3 protein: CASSLTGTAANYGYTF
CDR3 DNA: TGTGCCAGCAGCCTCACGGGGACAGCTGCTAACTATGGCTACACCTTC

J gene: TRBJ1-6
V gene: TRBV9
D gene: .
clone size: .
CDR3 protein: CASSSTGGGTGPLHF
CDR3 DNA: TGTGCCAGCAGCTCAACAGGCGGAGGGACCGGACCCCTCCACTTT

J gene: TRBJ2-3
V gene: TRBV19
D gene: .
clone size: .
CDR3 protein: CASSIGTPGYTDTQYF
CDR3 DNA: TGTGCCAGTAGTATCGGGACTCCGGGATACACAGATACGCAGTATTTT

J gene: TRBJ2-3
V gene: TRBV12-5
D gene: .
clone size: few
CDR3 protein: CASAPNRADTQYF
CDR3 DNA: TGTGCTAGTGCCCCGAACAGGGCAGATACGCAGTATTTT

J gene: TRBJ2-2
V gene: TRBV11-2
D gene: TRBD2
clone size: .
CDR3 protein: CASSLAIGLAGTGELFF
CDR3 DNA: TGTGCCAGCAGCTTAGCAATAGGCCTAGCGGGTACCGGGGAGCTGTTTTTT

J gene: TRBJ2-7
V gene: TRBV19
D gene: TRBD1
clone size: .
CDR3 protein: CASSRDRGLNEQYF
CDR3 DNA: TGTGCCAGTAGTCGGGACAGGGGTTTAAACGAGCAGTACTTC

J gene: TRBJ1-6
V gene: TRBV18
D gene: .
clone size: .
CDR3 protein: CASSPFNPRSYNSPLHF
CDR3 DNA: TGTGCCAGCTCACCTTTTAATCCGCGCTCCTATAATTCACCCCTCCACTTT

J gene: TRBJ2-6
V gene: TRBV7-2
D gene: .
clone size: .
CDR3 protein: CASSEAGSGANVLTF
CDR3 DNA: TGTGCCAGCAGCGAGGCGGGATCTGGGGCCAACGTCCTGACTTTC

J gene: TRBJ1-1
V gene: TRBV7-9
D gene: .
clone size: .
CDR3 protein: CASSLTRQNTEAFF
CDR3 DNA: TGTGCCAGCAGCTTGACTCGACAGAACACTGAAGCTTTCTTT

J gene: TRBJ2-7
V gene: TRBV5-4
D gene: .
clone size: .
CDR3 protein: CASTLLGTYPSSEQYF
CDR3 DNA: TGTGCCAGCACCCTTTTGGGAACATACCCATCCTCCGAGCAGTACTTC

J gene: TRBJ2-5
V gene: TRBV5-4
D gene: .
clone size: .
CDR3 protein: CASSSRTDREETQYF
CDR3 DNA: TGTGCCAGCAGCTCCCGGACAGATAGGGAAGAGACCCAGTACTTC